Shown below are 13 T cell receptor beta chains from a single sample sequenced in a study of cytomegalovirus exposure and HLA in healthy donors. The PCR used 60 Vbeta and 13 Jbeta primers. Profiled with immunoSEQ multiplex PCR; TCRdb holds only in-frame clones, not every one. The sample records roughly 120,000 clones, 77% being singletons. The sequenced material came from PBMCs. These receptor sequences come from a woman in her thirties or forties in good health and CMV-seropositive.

The CDR3 region has the DNA TGTGCCAGCAGCGACCGATGGACTAGCGGTCACACAGATACGCAGTATTTT. This sequence encodes CASSDRWTSGHTDTQYF. The J gene is TRBJ2-3, the V gene TRBV9; 10 bases are shared with TRBD2. Germline CDR1 is SGDLS and CDR2 is YYNGEE. Trimming removed 3 bases from V and 2 bases from J; junction bases left unmatched: 9. The CDR3 consists of 17 residues. Based on the CDR3 plus reference TRBV9 and TRBJ2-3, the full variable domain is DSGVTQTPKHLITATGQRVTLRCSPRSGDLSVYWYQQSLDQGLQFLIQYYNGEERAKGNILERFSAQQFPDLHSELNLSSLELGDSALYFCASSDRWTSGHTDTQYFGPGTRLTVL.

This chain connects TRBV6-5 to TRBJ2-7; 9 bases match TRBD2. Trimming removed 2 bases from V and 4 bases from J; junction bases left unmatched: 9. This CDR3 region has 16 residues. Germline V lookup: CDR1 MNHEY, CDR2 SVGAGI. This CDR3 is CASSYGAGGGFYEQYF. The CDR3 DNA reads TGTGCCAGCAGTTACGGGGCGGGAGGGGGTTTTTACGAGCAGTACTTC.

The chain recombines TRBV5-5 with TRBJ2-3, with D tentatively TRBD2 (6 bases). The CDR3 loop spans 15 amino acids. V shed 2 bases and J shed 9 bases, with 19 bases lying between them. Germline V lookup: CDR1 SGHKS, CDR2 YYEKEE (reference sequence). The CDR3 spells CASSFTLGGAVTQYF. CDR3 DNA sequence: TGTGCCAGCAGCTTTACACTCGGCGGGGCAGTCACGCAGTATTTT.

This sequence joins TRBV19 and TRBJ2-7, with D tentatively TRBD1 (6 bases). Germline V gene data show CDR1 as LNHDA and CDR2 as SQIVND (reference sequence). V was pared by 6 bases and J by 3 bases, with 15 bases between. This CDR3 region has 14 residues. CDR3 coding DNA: TGTGCCAGTAGCCTGACAGGCGCCAACTACGAGCAGTACTTC. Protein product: CASSLTGANYEQYF.

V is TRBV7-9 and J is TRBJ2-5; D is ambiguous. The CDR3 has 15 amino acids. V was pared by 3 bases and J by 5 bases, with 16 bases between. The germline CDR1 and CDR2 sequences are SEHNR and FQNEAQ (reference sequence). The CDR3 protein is CASSFGSSPGETQYF. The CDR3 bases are TGTGCCAGCAGCTTCGGTTCGTCCCCCGGGGAGACCCAGTACTTC.

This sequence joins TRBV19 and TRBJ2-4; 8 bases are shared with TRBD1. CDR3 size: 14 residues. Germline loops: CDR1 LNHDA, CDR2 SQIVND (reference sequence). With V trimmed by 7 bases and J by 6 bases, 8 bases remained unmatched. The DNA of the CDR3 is TGTGCCAGTACCTCAAGGACAGGGAGAAACATTCAGTACTTC. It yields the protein CASTSRTGRNIQYF.

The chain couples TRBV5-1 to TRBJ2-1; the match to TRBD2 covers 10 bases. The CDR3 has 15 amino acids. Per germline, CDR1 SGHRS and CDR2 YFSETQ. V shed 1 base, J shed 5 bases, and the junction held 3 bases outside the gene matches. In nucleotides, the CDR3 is TGCGCCAGCAGCTTGTCCAGCGGGAGGGACAATGAGCAGTTCTTC. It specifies CASSLSSGRDNEQFF.

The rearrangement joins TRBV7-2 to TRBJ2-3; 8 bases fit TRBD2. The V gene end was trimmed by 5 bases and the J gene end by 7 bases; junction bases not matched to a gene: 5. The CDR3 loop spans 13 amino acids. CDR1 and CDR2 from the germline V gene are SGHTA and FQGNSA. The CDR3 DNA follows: TGTGCCAGCAGCCCGGGGGGGGGTAATACGCAGTATTTT. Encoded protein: CASSPGGGNTQYF.

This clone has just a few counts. This CDR3 is CASTLNVRDFNGYTF. CDR3 in DNA: TGTGCCAGCACTCTAAACGTAAGGGACTTCAATGGCTACACCTTC. V is TRBV7-2 and J is TRBJ1-2; D may be TRBD1 (5 bases). V gave up 7 bases and J gave up 6 bases, with 21 bases separating them. From germline, CDR1 is SGHTA and CDR2 FQGNSA. The CDR3 has 15 residues.

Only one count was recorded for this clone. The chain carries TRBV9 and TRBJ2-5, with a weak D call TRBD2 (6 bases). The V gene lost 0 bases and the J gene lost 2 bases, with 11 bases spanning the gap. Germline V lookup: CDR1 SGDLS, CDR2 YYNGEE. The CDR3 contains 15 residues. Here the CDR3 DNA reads TGTGCCAGCAGCGTAGGGCCAGGGAGGCAAGAGACCCAGTACTTC. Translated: CASSVGPGRQETQYF.

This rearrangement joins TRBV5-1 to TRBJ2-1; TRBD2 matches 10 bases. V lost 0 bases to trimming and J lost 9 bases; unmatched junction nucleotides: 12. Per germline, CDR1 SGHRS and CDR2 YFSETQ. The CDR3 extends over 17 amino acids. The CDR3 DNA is TGCGCCAGCAGCTTGGGACAGGTGGAAGCTAGCGGGAGTGAGCAGTTCTTC. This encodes CASSLGQVEASGSEQFF. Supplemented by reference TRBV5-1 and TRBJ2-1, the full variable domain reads KAGVTQTPRYLIKTRGQQVTLSCSPISGHRSVSWYQQTPGQGLQFLFEYFSETQRNKGNFPGRFSGRQFSNSRSEMNVSTLELGDSALYLCASSLGQVEASGSEQFFGPGTRLTVL.

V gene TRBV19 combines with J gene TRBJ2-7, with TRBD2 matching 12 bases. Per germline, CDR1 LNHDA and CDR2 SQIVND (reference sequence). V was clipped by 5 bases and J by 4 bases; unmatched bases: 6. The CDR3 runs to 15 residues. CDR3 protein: CASSVQGLAGYEQYF. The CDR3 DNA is TGTGCCAGTAGTGTACAGGGACTAGCGGGTTACGAGCAGTACTTC. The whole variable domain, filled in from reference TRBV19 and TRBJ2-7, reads DGGITQSPKYLFRKEGQNVTLSCEQNLNHDAMYWYRQDPGQGLRLIYYSQIVNDFQKGDIAEGYSVSREKKESFPLTVTSAQKNPTAFYLCASSVQGLAGYEQYFGPGTRLTVT.

The CDR3 protein is CASSPGTGVGYTF. For the CDR3, the DNA is TGTGCCAGCAGCCCTGGGACAGGGGTTGGCTACACCTTC. The chain carries TRBV6-5 and TRBJ1-2; 10 bases align to TRBD1. CDR3 length: 13 residues. V trimming: 6 bases; J trimming: 7 bases; junction bases outside the gene matches: 5. Per germline, CDR1 MNHEY and CDR2 SVGAGI.